This T cell receptor beta chain was profiled in a study of blood T cell repertoires in COVID-19. Study background: COVID-19 samples from acute and convalescent phases originated in the United States, Italy and Spain.

The data were produced by immunoSEQ multiplex PCR, yet TCRdb's version contains in-frame clones alone and is incomplete. Among around 250,000 clones, 88% were seen once, and the ten largest hold around 0.7%. This clonotype was sampled from a human donor in a cohort sampled during active COVID-19. What was sequenced was peripheral blood.

CDR3 residues: CASSGDRAYNEQFF. CDR3 DNA: TGTGCCAGCAGCGGGGACAGGGCCTACAATGAGCAGTTCTTC. The chain combines TRBV2 with TRBJ2-1; TRBD1 agrees at 9 bases. This CDR3 region has 14 residues. Germline V CDR1 and CDR2: SNHLY, FYNNEI. The ends lost 6 bases at V and 2 bases at J; junction bases unmatched: 2.